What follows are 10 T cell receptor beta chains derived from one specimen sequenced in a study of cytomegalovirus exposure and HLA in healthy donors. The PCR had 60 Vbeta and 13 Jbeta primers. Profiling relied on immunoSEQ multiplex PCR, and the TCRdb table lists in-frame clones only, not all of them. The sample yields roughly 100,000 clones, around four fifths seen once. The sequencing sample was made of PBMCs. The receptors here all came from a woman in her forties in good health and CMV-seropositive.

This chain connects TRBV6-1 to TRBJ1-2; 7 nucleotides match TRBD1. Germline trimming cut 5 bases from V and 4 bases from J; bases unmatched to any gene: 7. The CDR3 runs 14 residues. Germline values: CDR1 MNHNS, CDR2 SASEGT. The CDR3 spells CASSSPGGSYGYTF. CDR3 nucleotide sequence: TGTGCCAGCAGTAGCCCAGGGGGTAGCTATGGCTACACCTTC.

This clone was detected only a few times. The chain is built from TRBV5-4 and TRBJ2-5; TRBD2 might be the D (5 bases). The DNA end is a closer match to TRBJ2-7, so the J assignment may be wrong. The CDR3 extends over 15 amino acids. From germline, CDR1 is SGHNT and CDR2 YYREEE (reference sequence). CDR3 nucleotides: TGTGCCAGCAGCTTAGCGGCCGCGAAGAACTACGAGCAGTACTTC. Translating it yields CASSLAAAKNYEQYF.

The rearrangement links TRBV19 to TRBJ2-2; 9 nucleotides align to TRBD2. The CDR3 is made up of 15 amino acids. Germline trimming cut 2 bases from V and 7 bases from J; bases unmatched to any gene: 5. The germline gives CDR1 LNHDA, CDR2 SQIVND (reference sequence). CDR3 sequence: CASSILAGGVGELFF. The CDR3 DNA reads TGTGCCAGTAGTATATTGGCGGGAGGGGTCGGGGAGCTGTTTTTT. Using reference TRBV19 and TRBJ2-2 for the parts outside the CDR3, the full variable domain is DGGITQSPKYLFRKEGQNVTLSCEQNLNHDAMYWYRQDPGQGLRLIYYSQIVNDFQKGDIAEGYSVSREKKESFPLTVTSAQKNPTAFYLCASSILAGGVGELFFGEGSRLTVL.

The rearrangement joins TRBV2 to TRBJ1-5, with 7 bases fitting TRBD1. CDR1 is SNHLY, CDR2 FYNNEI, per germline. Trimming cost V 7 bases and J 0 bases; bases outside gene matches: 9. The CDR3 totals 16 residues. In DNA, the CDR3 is TGTGCCAGCAAGGGACAGTCTTCTTTTAGCAATCAGCCCCAGCATTTT. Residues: CASKGQSSFSNQPQHF.

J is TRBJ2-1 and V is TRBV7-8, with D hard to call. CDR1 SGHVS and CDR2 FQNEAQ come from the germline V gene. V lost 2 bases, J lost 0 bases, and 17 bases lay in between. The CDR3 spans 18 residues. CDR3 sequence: CASSLRVRSTSSYNEQFF. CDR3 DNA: TGTGCCAGCAGCTTAAGAGTTCGGTCTACGAGCTCCTACAATGAGCAGTTCTTC.

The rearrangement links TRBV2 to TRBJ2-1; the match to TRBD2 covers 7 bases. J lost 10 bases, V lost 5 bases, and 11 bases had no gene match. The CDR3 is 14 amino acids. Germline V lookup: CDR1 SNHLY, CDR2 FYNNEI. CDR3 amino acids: CASSTQRREGEQFF. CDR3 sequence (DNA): TGTGCCAGCAGTACCCAACGAAGGGAGGGAGAGCAGTTCTTC.

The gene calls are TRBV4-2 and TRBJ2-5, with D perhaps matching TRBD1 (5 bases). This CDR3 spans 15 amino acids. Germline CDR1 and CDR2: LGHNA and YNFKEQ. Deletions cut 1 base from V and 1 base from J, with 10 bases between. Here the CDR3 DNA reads TGTGCCAGCAGCCAAGCCCAGACAGTCCAAGAGACCCAGTACTTC. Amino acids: CASSQAQTVQETQYF.

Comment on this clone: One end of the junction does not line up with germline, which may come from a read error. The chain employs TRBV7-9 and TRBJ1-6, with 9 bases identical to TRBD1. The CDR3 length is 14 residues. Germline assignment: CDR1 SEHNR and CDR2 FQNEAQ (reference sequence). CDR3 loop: CSSSLQGASSPLHF. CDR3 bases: TGTTCCAGCAGCTTACAGGGGGCGAGTTCACCCCTCCACTTT.

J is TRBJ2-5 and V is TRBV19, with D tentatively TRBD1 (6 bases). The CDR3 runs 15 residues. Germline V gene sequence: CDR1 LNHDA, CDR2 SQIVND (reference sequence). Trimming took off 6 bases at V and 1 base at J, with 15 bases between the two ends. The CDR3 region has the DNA TGTGCCAGTAGCCCATACAGGGTGGGCCAAGAGACCCAGTACTTC. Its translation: CASSPYRVGQETQYF. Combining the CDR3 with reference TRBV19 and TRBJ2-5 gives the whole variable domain DGGITQSPKYLFRKEGQNVTLSCEQNLNHDAMYWYRQDPGQGLRLIYYSQIVNDFQKGDIAEGYSVSREKKESFPLTVTSAQKNPTAFYLCASSPYRVGQETQYFGPGTRLLVL.

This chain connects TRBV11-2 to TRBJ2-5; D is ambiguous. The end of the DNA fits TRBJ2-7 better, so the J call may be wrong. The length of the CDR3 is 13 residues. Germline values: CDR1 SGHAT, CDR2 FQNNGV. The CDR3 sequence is CASSLAPLREQYF. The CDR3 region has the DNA TGTGCCAGCAGCTTAGCCCCGCTCCGCGAGCAGTACTTC.